This is a list of T cell receptor beta chains from one sample in a study of T cell repertoires in cytomegalovirus infection. One entry per CDR3 protein results from TCRdb running MiXCR on the reads. The sample has more than 500,000 distinct CDR3 sequences; 16% are singletons. Sequenced input: CD8+ T cells from PBMCs. These receptors came from a human donor in good health (CMV status not recorded). Some clones in this sample may be carry-over from other donors' samples. CDR3s leave out the opening cysteine and the closing phenylalanine or tryptophan. Each record gives: D gene, V gene, CDR3 protein. A D gene is named only where the DNA matches it firmly.

NA TRBV11-2 ASSLGGGGEQY
TRBD1 TRBV4-1 ASSPRGPFSGNTIY
NA TRBV12-3/TRBV12-4 ASSLGGGAWETQY
TRBD1 TRBV4-3 ASSQDWGGQMNTEAF
NA TRBV27 ASKQTADTQY
NA TRBV2 ASSERLWVTNTEAF
TRBD1 TRBV5-5 ASSPIRDRRSGNTIY
TRBD2 TRBV19 ASSIDLGLGGAEQY
NA TRBV27 ASSLVRVDTDTQY
NA TRBV10-2 ASASYEQY
NA TRBV29-1 SALGDEETQY
TRBD1 TRBV7-9 ASSWGQPNTGELF
NA TRBV7-9 ASSLVRGQTEAF
TRBD1 TRBV7-9 ASRPGQNNYGYT
NA TRBV9 ASSIGRSTGELF
TRBD1 TRBV12-3/TRBV12-4 ASSDPHRGSGDEQF
NA TRBV15 ATSIKRASYEQY
NA TRBV7-9 ASSLSYQGPHTGELF
NA TRBV7-9 ASSLNPPPAVAKNIQY
NA TRBV7-3 ASSLTPGTDTQY
TRBD1 TRBV19 ASSIPGTGWRYNEQF
TRBD2 TRBV19 ASSTPLAGEEYEQF
TRBD1 TRBV5-1 ASSLGGTGEQY
NA TRBV7-9 ASSLQGTNEKLF
NA TRBV7-9 ASSQTRGGQNIQY
NA TRBV28 ASTPLPGSPEAF